The rows below give T cell receptor beta chains drawn from one sample of a study of shared clonotypes between healthy human individuals. Measured with immunoSEQ multiplex PCR; TCRdb has only the in-frame clones, and not every one. The table shows 800,000 to 950,000 clones, with 95% to 97% occurring only once. The sample taken for sequencing was naive CD8+ T cells sorted from blood. The receptor set was obtained from a man aged 30 to 45 in good health. Each CDR3 is given with its conserved first and last residue. Each record gives: clone size, J gene, D gene, V gene, CDR3 protein, CDR3 DNA. A D gene is named only where the DNA matches it firmly. Clone size is shown for a subset of rows, as once, few, many or a class of expanded clone.

.,TRBJ2-1,.,TRBV5-1,CASSQVRGEQFF,TGCGCCAGCAGCCAGGTCCGGGGGGAGCAGTTCTTC
.,TRBJ2-7,.,TRBV5-5,CASSLAGFNEQYF,TGTGCCAGCAGCTTGGCCGGCTTTAACGAGCAGTACTTC
.,TRBJ1-4,.,TRBV4-1,CASSQASGTEKLFF,TGCGCCAGCAGCCAGGCCTCAGGTACTGAAAAACTGTTTTTT
.,TRBJ2-1,.,TRBV11-3,CASSLDDGRVGYNEQFF,TGTGCCAGCAGCTTAGATGACGGCAGGGTAGGATACAATGAGCAGTTCTTC
.,TRBJ1-1,.,TRBV30,CAWKGYRAEAFF,TGTGCCTGGAAAGGTTACAGAGCTGAAGCTTTCTTT
.,TRBJ2-7,.,TRBV29-1,CSVVGAGKYEQYF,TGCAGCGTTGTTGGCGCAGGGAAGTACGAGCAGTACTTC
.,TRBJ1-5,.,TRBV30,CAWSFITSNQPQHF,TGTGCCTGGAGTTTTATAACTAGCAATCAGCCCCAGCATTTT
.,TRBJ2-7,.,TRBV27,CASSRLGGSSYEQYF,TGTGCCAGCAGCCGATTGGGGGGATCCTCCTACGAGCAGTACTTC
.,TRBJ1-5,.,TRBV28,CASSLRAYNQPQHF,TGTGCCAGCAGTTTGAGGGCCTACAATCAGCCCCAGCATTTT
.,TRBJ1-4,.,TRBV11-3,CASSQAGGPDEKLFF,TGTGCCAGCAGCCAGGCCGGGGGGCCGGATGAAAAACTGTTTTTT
.,TRBJ2-1,TRBD2,TRBV5-6,CASSFGTSGNVKFF,TGTGCCAGCAGCTTTGGGACTAGCGGGAACGTGAAGTTCTTC
once,TRBJ2-7,TRBD2,TRBV14,CASSQDPSGYEQYF,TGTGCCAGCAGCCAAGATCCTAGCGGCTACGAGCAGTACTTC
.,TRBJ2-5,TRBD1,TRBV29-1,CSVVGPGGTETQYF,TGCAGCGTTGTGGGGCCAGGGGGCACGGAGACCCAGTACTTC
.,TRBJ1-2,.,TRBV4-1,CASSQVGFTNYGYTF,TGCGCCAGCAGCCAAGTAGGGTTTACTAACTATGGCTACACCTTC
.,TRBJ1-1,.,TRBV10-3,CAISGSGWVDEAFF,TGTGCCATCAGTGGCTCAGGCTGGGTCGATGAAGCTTTCTTT
.,TRBJ2-7,TRBD2,TRBV27,CASSLGTSATYEQYF,TGTGCCAGCAGTTTAGGGACTAGCGCCACCTACGAGCAGTACTTC
.,TRBJ2-2,.,TRBV28,CASSRNRDTTTGELFF,TGTGCCAGCAGTCGGAATCGGGACACAACCACCGGGGAGCTGTTTTTT
.,TRBJ2-3,.,TRBV29-1,CSVEDGQGRAPDTQYF,TGCAGCGTTGAAGATGGGCAGGGGAGGGCTCCAGATACGCAGTATTTT
.,TRBJ2-7,TRBD2,TRBV7-9,CASSLGSTSGRARVYEQYF,TGTGCCAGCAGCTTAGGTTCGACTAGCGGGAGGGCCAGGGTTTACGAGCAGTACTTC
.,TRBJ2-7,.,TRBV11-2,CASSPMPLYEQYF,TGTGCCAGCAGCCCGATGCCGCTATACGAGCAGTACTTC
.,TRBJ2-3,TRBD2,TRBV4-3,CASSQGLAGGLTDTQYF,TGCGCCAGCAGCCAAGGGCTAGCGGGAGGACTCACAGATACGCAGTATTTT
.,TRBJ2-7,.,TRBV27,CASSFGSSSEQYF,TGTGCCAGCAGTTTCGGCTCATCATCCGAGCAGTACTTC
.,TRBJ2-7,.,TRBV15,CATSPRGAGSSYEQYF,TGTGCCACCAGCCCTAGAGGGGCAGGGAGCTCCTACGAGCAGTACTTC
.,TRBJ1-2,.,TRBV25-1,CASSVGGGDGYTF,TGTGCCAGCAGTGTAGGGGGAGGTGATGGCTACACCTTC
.,TRBJ1-5,.,TRBV25-1,CASSAESQPQHF,TGTGCCAGCAGCGCGGAAAGCCAGCCCCAGCATTTT
.,TRBJ2-3,.,TRBV7-8,CASSLDTDTQYF,TGTGCCAGCAGCTTAGACACAGATACGCAGTATTTT
.,TRBJ1-1,.,TRBV29-1,CSVGATEAFF,TGCAGCGTTGGAGCCACTGAAGCTTTCTTT
.,TRBJ2-1,TRBD2,TRBV29-1,CSVEARASGYNEQFF,TGCAGCGTTGAAGCCCGGGCTAGCGGTTACAATGAGCAGTTCTTC
.,TRBJ1-1,.,TRBV27,CASWGQGGTEAFF,TGTGCCAGCTGGGGGCAGGGAGGGACTGAAGCTTTCTTT
.,TRBJ2-1,.,TRBV29-1,CSSLTSEQFF,TGCAGTTCCTTAACTAGCGAGCAGTTCTTC
.,TRBJ2-1,TRBD2,TRBV29-1,CSVEEAGEGRYNEQFF,TGCAGCGTTGAAGAGGCGGGAGAGGGTCGCTACAATGAGCAGTTCTTC
.,TRBJ1-1,.,TRBV11-2,CASSLEFGGSNTEAFF,TGTGCCAGCAGCTTAGAATTTGGGGGCTCGAACACTGAAGCTTTCTTT
.,TRBJ2-7,.,TRBV19,CASRDRTGSSYEQYF,TGTGCCAGTAGAGACAGGACGGGGAGCTCCTACGAGCAGTACTTC
.,TRBJ1-4,.,TRBV15,CATSRDEFSNEKLFF,TGTGCCACCAGCAGAGATGAGTTTAGTAATGAAAAACTGTTTTTT
.,TRBJ1-4,.,TRBV11-2,CASSLGRQLFEKLFF,TGTGCCAGCAGCTTAGGCCGACAGCTCTTTGAAAAACTGTTTTTT
.,TRBJ2-1,.,TRBV13,CASSSPRRERYNEQFF,TGTGCCAGCAGCTCCCCCCGACGGGAGAGATACAATGAGCAGTTCTTC
.,TRBJ2-7,TRBD2,TRBV4-3,CASSQLGLAGANEQYF,TGCGCCAGCAGCCAACTGGGACTAGCGGGAGCTAACGAGCAGTACTTC
.,TRBJ2-7,.,TRBV5-4,CASSEGLGYEQYF,TGTGCCAGCAGCGAGGGGCTCGGTTACGAGCAGTACTTC
once,TRBJ1-2,.,TRBV29-1,CSVPGDYGYTF,TGCAGCGTTCCGGGGGACTATGGCTACACCTTC
.,TRBJ2-3,TRBD2,TRBV10-3,CAIKGGASTDTQYF,TGTGCCATCAAGGGAGGGGCTAGCACAGATACGCAGTATTTT